These 10 T cell receptor beta chains originate from one sample sequenced in a study of T cells in Graves' hyperthyroidism and ophthalmopathy. TCR beta CDR3 sequences were amplified from RNA transcripts. The study used the HTBI primer set for a first-round RT-PCR of the TCR CDR3. TCRdb analysed the multiplex PCR reads with MiXCR anew, one entry per CDR3 protein. The sample shows 750,000 to 900,000 distinct CDR3 sequences, about two fifths of them seen only once. The sequenced sample was blood. The receptors here all came from a man aged 18-30 years with Graves' hyperthyroidism.

The J gene is TRBJ1-5, the V gene TRBV7-9; D perhaps matches TRBD1 (6 bases). Germline lookup yields CDR1 SEHNR and CDR2 FQNEAQ (reference sequence). CDR3 length: 16 amino acids. Trimming shortened V by 6 bases and J by 3 bases, and 18 bases separated the two germline ends. For the CDR3, the DNA is TGTGCCAGCAGTGAAATTTGGGGGGCCCCCAATCAGCCCCAGCATTTT. Protein sequence: CASSEIWGAPNQPQHF.

The chain is built from TRBV29-1 and TRBJ1-1, with a weak D call TRBD1 (5 bases). The V end was cut by 5 bases, the J end by 9 bases, with 13 bases between. CDR1 is SQVTM and CDR2 is ANQGSEA in the germline V gene. CDR3 length equals 11 residues. CDR3 in amino acids: CSVQGTGKAFF. In DNA, the CDR3 is TGCAGCGTTCAGGGCACGGGTAAAGCTTTCTTT.

The rearrangement joins TRBV12-3 or TRBV12-4 to TRBJ2-7; TRBD1 might be the D (5 bases). The CDR3 is 14 residues long. The V and J ends lost 2 bases and 6 bases respectively, with 14 bases between them. CDR3 sequence (DNA): TGTGCCAGCAGTTTAAGCGCAGGGATAGGCGAGCAGTACTTC. It specifies CASSLSAGIGEQYF.

The genes are TRBV11-2 and TRBJ2-7; D may be TRBD1 (5 bases). This CDR3 contains 13 residues. From germline, CDR1 is SGHAT and CDR2 FQNNGV. Trimming stripped 2 bases from V and 6 bases from J, with 11 bases between. The CDR3 DNA sequence: TGTGCCAGCAGCTTATGGGGCACGGGCGAGCAGTACTTC. It codes for CASSLWGTGEQYF.

This rearrangement joins TRBV7-2 to TRBJ2-7; 8 nucleotides match TRBD1. CDR3 length: 13 residues. V shed 4 bases and J 2 bases; nucleotides not matched to a gene: 1. CDR1 SGHTA and CDR2 FQGNSA come from the germline V gene. The CDR3 coding sequence is TGTGCCAGCAGCTACAGGGGGGCCTACGAGCAGTACTTC. Amino acid sequence: CASSYRGAYEQYF. The full variable domain, with the rest looked up from reference TRBV7-2 and TRBJ2-7, is GAGVSQSPSNKVTEKGKDVELRCDPISGHTALYWYRQSLGQGLEFLIYFQGNSAPDKSGLPSDRFSAERTGGSVSTLTIQRTQQEDSAVYLCASSYRGAYEQYFGPGTRLTVT.

The V gene is TRBV4-3, the J gene TRBJ2-7; maybe TRBD2 (5 bases). Trimming cost V 4 bases and J 2 bases, with 18 bases left between them. This CDR3 comprises 16 residues. Per germline, CDR1 LGHNA and CDR2 YSLEER. This CDR3 reads CASSPKYGELAYEQYF. DNA of the CDR3: TGCGCCAGCAGCCCAAAGTACGGGGAGTTGGCCTACGAGCAGTACTTC.

The chain couples TRBV7-9 to TRBJ2-2; a weak D match, TRBD2 (5 bases). Germline values: CDR1 SEHNR, CDR2 FQNEAQ (reference sequence). With 6 bases removed from V and 7 bases from J, the gap between germline ends came to 9 bases. The CDR3 length is 12 residues. DNA for the CDR3: TGTGCCAGCAGGGACGGGGTCGGGGAGCTGTTTTTT. This encodes CASRDGVGELFF. The whole variable domain, remainder taken from reference TRBV7-9 and TRBJ2-2, is DTGVSQNPRHKITKRGQNVTFRCDPISEHNRLYWYRQTLGQGPEFLTYFQNEAQLEKSRLLSDRFSAERPKGSFSTLEIQRTEQGDSAMYLCASRDGVGELFFGEGSRLTVL.

The chain is built from TRBV19 and TRBJ1-1; the D gene is possibly TRBD1 (6 bases). The CDR3 covers 15 residues. Germline V gives CDR1 LNHDA, CDR2 SQIVND (reference sequence). The V and J ends lost 4 bases and 5 bases respectively, with 17 bases between them. CDR3 region: CASSSGGPTRTEAFF. The CDR3 nucleotides are TGTGCCAGTAGTAGTGGGGGGCCGACGCGGACTGAAGCTTTCTTT.

Ten or more counts support this clonotype. The rearrangement uses TRBV20-1 and TRBJ2-5; 7 nucleotides line up with TRBD2. In germline, CDR1 is DFQATT, CDR2 SNEGSKA (reference sequence). V trimming: 1 base; J trimming: 3 bases; junction bases outside the gene matches: 2. The CDR3 spans 13 residues. The CDR3 DNA reads TGCAGTGCTAGAGTTCGGGGGGAAGAGACCCAGTACTTC. Amino acid sequence: CSARVRGEETQYF.

V usage is TRBV12-3 or TRBV12-4 and J usage is TRBJ2-5; 7 positions agree with TRBD2. The V gene end was trimmed by 5 bases and the J gene end by 3 bases; junction bases not matched to a gene: 6. The CDR3 has 14 amino acids. The CDR3 nucleotides read TGTGCCAGCAGTCTCCCTAGCGGTAAAGAGACCCAGTACTTC. Its translation is CASSLPSGKETQYF.